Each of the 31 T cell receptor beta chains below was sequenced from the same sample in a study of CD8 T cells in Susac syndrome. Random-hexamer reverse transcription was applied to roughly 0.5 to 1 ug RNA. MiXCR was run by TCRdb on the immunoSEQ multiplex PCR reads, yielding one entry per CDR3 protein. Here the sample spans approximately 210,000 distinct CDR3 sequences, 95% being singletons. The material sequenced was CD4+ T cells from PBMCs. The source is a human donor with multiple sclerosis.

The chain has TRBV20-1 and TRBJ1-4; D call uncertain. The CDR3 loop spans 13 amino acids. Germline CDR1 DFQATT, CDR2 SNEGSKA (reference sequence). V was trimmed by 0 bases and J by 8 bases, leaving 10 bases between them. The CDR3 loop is CSAREGLREKLFF. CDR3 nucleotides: TGCAGTGCTAGAGAGGGTTTGAGGGAAAAACTGTTTTTT.

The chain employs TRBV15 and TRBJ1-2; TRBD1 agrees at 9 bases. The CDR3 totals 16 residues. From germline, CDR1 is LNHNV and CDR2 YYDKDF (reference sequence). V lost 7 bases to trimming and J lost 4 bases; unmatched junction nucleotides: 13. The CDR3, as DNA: TGTGCCACCACCCGGGACAGGGACGACGGGGGCTATGGCTACACCTTC. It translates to CATTRDRDDGGYGYTF.

DNA of the CDR3: TGCGCCAGCAGCTTGTGGGCCTCGGGCACCGGGGAGCTGTTTTTT. It yields the protein CASSLWASGTGELFF. V gene TRBV5-1 combines with J gene TRBJ2-2, with unresolved D. Per the germline V gene, CDR1 is SGHRS and CDR2 is YFSETQ. Between the trimmed V and J ends, which lost 1 base and 4 bases, there was a span of 11 bases. The CDR3 has 15 residues.

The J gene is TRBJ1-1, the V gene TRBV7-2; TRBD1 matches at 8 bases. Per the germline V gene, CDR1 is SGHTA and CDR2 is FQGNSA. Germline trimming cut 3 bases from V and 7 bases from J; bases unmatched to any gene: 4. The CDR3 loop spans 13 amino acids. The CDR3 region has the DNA TGTGCCAGCAGCTTCCCCGGACAGGGTGAAGCTTTCTTT. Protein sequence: CASSFPGQGEAFF.

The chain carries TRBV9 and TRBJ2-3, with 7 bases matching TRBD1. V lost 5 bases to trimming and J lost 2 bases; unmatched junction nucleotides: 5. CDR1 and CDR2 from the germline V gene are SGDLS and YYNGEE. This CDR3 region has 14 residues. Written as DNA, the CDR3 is TGTGCCAGCAGGAAAGGGACAGACACAGATACGCAGTATTTT. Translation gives CASRKGTDTDTQYF.

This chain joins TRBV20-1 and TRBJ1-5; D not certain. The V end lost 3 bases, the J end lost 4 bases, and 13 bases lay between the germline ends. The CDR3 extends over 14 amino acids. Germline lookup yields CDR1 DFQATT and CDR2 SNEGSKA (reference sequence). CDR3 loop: CSARLISSNQPQHF. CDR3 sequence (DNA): TGCAGTGCTAGGTTAATCTCGAGTAATCAGCCCCAGCATTTT.

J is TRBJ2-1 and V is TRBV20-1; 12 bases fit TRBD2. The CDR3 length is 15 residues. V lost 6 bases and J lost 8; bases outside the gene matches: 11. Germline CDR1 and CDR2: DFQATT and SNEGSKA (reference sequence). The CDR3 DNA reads TGCAGTGCCCGACTAGCGGGGGTCCTTACTCATGAGCAGTTCTTC. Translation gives CSARLAGVLTHEQFF.

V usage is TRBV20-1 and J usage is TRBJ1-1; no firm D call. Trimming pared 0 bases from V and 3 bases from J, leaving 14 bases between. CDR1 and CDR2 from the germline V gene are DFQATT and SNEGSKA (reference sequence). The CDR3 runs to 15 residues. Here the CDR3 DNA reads TGCAGTGCTAGAGAATGGAAGATCTACGACACTGAAGCTTTCTTT. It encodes CSAREWKIYDTEAFF.

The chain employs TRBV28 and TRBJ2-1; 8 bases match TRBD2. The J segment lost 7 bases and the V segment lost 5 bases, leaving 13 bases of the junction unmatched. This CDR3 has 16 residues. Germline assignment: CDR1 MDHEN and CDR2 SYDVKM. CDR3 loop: CASSAPGLGDGNEQFF. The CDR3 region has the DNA TGTGCCAGCAGTGCTCCGGGACTAGGGGATGGGAATGAGCAGTTCTTC.

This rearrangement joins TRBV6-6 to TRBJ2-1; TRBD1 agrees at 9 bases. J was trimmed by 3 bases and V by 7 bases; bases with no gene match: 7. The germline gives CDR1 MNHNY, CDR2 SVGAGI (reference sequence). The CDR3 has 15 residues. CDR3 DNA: TGTGCCAGCACCTTGGACAGGGGTGTCTACAATGAGCAGTTCTTC. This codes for CASTLDRGVYNEQFF.

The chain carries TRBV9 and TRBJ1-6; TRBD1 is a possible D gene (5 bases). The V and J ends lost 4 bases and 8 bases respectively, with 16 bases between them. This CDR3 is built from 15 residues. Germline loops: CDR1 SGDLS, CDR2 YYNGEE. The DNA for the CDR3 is TGTGCCAGCAGCACTTCAGGGTTCGGGGATTCACCCCTCCACTTT. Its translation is CASSTSGFGDSPLHF.

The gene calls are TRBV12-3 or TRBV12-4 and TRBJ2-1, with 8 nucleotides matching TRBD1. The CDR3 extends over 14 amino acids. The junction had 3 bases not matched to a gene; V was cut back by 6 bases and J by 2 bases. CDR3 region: CASSPGGAYNEQFF. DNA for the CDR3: TGTGCCAGCAGCCCAGGGGGCGCCTACAATGAGCAGTTCTTC.

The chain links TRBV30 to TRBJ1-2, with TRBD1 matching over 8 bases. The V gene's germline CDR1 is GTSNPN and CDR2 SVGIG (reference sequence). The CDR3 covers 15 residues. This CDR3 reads CASSFSGQGPFSYTF. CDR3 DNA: TGTGCTTCGTCCTTCTCCGGACAGGGCCCATTTAGCTACACCTTC.

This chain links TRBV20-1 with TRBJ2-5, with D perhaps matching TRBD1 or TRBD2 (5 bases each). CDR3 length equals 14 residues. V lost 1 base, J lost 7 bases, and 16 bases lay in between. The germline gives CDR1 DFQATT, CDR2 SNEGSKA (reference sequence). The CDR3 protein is CSARGGSTIGTQYF. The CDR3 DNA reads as TGCAGTGCTAGAGGGGGGTCGACCATCGGGACCCAGTACTTC.

The CDR3 DNA follows: TGTGCCAGCTCCTTTGGGCCCTGGGATTTTCCGGGCACAGATACGCAGTATTTT. Translation: CASSFGPWDFPGTDTQYF. The gene calls are TRBV27 and TRBJ2-3; D is undetermined. V was shortened by 8 bases and J by 1 base, with 25 bases between the two germline ends. Per germline, CDR1 MNHEY and CDR2 SMNVEV (reference sequence). The CDR3 sequence is 18 residues long.

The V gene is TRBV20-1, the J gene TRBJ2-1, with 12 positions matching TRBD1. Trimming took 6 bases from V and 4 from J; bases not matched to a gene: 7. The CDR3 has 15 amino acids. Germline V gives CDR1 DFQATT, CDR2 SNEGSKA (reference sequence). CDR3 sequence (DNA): TGCAGTGCAAAGGGACAGGGGGCCCTTTACAATGAGCAGTTCTTC. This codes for CSAKGQGALYNEQFF.

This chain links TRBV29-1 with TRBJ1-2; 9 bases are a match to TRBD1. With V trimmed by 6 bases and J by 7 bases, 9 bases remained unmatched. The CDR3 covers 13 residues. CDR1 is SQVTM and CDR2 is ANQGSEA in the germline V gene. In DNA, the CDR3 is TGCAGCGTACGGACAGGGGATAGAGGTGGCTACACCTTC. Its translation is CSVRTGDRGGYTF.

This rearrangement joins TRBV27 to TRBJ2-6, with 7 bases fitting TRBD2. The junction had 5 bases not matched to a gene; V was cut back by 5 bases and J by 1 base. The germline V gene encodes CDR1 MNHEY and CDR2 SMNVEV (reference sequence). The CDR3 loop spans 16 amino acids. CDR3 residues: CASSPLGGSGANVLTF. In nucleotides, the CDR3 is TGTGCCAGCAGTCCCCTGGGAGGGTCTGGGGCCAACGTCCTGACTTTC.

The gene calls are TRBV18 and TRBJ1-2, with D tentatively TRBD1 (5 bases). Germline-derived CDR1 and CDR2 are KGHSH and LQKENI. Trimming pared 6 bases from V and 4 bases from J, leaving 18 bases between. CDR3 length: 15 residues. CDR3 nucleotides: TGTGCCAGCTCGCCCGACAGAAAACCCTTCTATGGCTACACCTTC. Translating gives CASSPDRKPFYGYTF. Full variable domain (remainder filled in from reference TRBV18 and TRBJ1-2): NAGVMQNPRHLVRRRGQEARLRCSPMKGHSHVYWYRQLPEEGLKFMVYLQKENIIDESGMPKERFSAEFPKEGPSILRIQQVVRGDSAAYFCASSPDRKPFYGYTFGSGTRLTVV.

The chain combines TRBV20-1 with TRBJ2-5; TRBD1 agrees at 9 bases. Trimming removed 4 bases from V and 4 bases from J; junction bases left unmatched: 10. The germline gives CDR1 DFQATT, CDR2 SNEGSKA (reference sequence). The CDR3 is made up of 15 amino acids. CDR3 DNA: TGCAGTGCTATCCATCCCGGGACAGGGCGAGAGACCCAGTACTTC. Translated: CSAIHPGTGRETQYF.

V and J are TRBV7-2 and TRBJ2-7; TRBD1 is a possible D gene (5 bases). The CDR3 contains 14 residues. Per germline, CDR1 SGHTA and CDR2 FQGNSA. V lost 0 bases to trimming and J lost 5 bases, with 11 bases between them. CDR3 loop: CASSLAGRIDEQYF. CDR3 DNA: TGTGCCAGCAGCTTAGCGGGGCGGATTGACGAGCAGTACTTC.

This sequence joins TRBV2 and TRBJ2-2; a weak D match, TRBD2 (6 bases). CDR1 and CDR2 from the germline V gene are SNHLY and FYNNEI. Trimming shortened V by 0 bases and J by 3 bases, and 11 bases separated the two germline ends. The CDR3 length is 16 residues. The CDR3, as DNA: TGTGCCAGCAGTGAAGCGCGCGGGACCCACACCGGGGAGCTGTTTTTT. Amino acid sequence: CASSEARGTHTGELFF.

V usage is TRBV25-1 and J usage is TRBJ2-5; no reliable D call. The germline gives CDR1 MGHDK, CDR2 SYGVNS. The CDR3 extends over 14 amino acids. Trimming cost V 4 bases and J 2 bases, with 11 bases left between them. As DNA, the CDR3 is TGTGCCAGCAGTGTAATTGCAGGACAAGAGACCCAGTACTTC. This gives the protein CASSVIAGQETQYF.

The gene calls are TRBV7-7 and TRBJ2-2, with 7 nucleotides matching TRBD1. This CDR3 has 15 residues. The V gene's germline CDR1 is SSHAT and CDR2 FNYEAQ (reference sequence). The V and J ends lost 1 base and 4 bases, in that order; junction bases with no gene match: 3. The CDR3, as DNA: TGTGCCAGCAGCTTAGGACAGGGTGGCACCGGGGAGCTGTTTTTT. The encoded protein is CASSLGQGGTGELFF.

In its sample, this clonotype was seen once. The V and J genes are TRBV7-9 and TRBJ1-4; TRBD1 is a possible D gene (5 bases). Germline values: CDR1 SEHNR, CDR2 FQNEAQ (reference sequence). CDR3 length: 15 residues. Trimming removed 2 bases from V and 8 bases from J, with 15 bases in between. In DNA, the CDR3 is TGTGCCAGCAGCTTAACAGGACGGGTGAGAGAAAAACTGTTTTTT. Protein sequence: CASSLTGRVREKLFF.

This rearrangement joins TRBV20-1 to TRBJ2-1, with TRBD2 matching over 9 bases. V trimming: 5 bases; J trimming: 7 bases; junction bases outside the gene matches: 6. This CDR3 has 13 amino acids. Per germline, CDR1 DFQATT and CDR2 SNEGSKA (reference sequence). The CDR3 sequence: CSALAGVTNEQFF. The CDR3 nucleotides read TGCAGTGCTTTAGCGGGAGTAACGAATGAGCAGTTCTTC.

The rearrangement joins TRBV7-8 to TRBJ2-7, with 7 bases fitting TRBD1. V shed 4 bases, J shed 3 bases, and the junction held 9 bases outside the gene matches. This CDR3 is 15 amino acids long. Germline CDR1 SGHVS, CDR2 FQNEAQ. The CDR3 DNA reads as TGTGCCAGCAGCTCCTTCGACTCAGGGGGCTACGAGCAGTACTTC. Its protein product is CASSSFDSGGYEQYF.

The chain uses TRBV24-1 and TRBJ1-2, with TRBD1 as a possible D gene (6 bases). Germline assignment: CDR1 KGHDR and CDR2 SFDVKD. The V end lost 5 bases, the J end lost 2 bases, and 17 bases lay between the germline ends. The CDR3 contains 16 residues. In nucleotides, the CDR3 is TGTGCCACCAGTGGTCAAGGCGGACAGCAAAACTATGGCTACACCTTC. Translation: CATSGQGGQQNYGYTF.

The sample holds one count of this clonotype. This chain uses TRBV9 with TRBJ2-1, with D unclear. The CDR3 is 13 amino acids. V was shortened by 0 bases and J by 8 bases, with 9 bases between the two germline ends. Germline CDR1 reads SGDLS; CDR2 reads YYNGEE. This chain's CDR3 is CASSVVPMDEQFF. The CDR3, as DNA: TGTGCCAGCAGCGTAGTCCCTATGGATGAGCAGTTCTTC.

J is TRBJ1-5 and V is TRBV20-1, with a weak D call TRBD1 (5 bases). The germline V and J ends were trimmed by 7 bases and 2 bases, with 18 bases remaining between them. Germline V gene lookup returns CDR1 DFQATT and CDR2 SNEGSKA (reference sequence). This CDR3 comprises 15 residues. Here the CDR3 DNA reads TGCAGTGGGGGATCCCTCGGGGCCGGCAATCAGCCCCAGCATTTT. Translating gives CSGGSLGAGNQPQHF.

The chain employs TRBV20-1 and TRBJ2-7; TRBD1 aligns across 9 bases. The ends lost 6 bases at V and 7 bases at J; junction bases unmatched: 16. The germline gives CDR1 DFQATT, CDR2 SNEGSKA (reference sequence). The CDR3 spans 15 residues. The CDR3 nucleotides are TGCAGTGCGCAAAAGTCGGGACAGGGAATTGGGGAGCAGTACTTC. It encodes CSAQKSGQGIGEQYF.